The source of this T cell receptor (beta chain) is a study of radiotherapy plus CTLA-4 blockade in lung cancer. Study-wide results and limits: Blood-borne expansion of tumor-derived TCR clones followed radiotherapy plus ipilimumab.

Focal radiation plus CTLA-4 blockade with ipilimumab was administered to patients who had chemo-refractory metastatic non-small-cell lung cancer. Generated by immunoSEQ multiplex PCR, the TCRdb table keeps only in-frame clones and is missing some. The sample has more than 55,000 clones, 70% to 85% seen once. Trimming removed 4 bases at V and 2 bases at J, with 15 bases between. The CDR3 length is 15 residues. CDR1 is MNHEY and CDR2 is SMNVEV in the germline V gene (reference sequence). The table lists this clone with a count of one. The target antigen is unknown. This receptor was obtained from a human donor with non-small cell lung cancer who had a complete response to radiotherapy plus ipilimumab. The sample here was peripheral blood, taken from a patient treated with radiotherapy plus ipilimumab. The chain recombines TRBV27 with TRBJ2-7; possible D gene TRBD1, 6 bases. CDR3: CASSSRTARPYEQYF. The DNA for the CDR3 is TGTGCCAGCAGTTCAAGGACAGCCCGCCCCTACGAGCAGTACTTC.